Detailed here is one T cell receptor (beta chain). V was clipped by 4 bases and J by 0 bases, with 13 bases between them. The CDR3 is made up of 15 amino acids. Germline CDR1 SGHKS, CDR2 YYEKEE (reference sequence). The record originates from a study of T cell changes during pregnancy in multiple sclerosis. Some clones are missing from TCRdb's copy, which holds only in-frame ones; the method was immunoSEQ multiplex PCR. The profile shows 38,000 or so clones, around nine tenths of them singletons. The rearrangement joins TRBV5-5 to TRBJ1-1; no firm D call. The sequence was obtained from a female donor with multiple sclerosis, enrolled in a pregnancy study. Sequences were derived from peripheral blood, sampled before pregnancy. CDR3 protein: CASSPGSVVNTEAFF. In DNA form, the CDR3 reads TGTGCCAGCAGCCCGGGTAGCGTTGTGAACACTGAAGCTTTCTTT.